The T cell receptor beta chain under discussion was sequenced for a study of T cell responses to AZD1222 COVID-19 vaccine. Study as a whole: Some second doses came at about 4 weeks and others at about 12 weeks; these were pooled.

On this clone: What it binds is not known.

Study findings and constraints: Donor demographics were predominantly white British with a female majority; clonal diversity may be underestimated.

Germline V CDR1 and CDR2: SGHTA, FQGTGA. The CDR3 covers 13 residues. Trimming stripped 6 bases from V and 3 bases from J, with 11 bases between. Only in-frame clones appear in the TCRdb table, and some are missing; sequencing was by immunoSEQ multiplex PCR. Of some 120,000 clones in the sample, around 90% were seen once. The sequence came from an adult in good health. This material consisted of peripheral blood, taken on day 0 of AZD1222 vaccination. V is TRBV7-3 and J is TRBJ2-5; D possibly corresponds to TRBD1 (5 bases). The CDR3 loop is CASREFREETQYF. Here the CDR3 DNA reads TGTGCCAGCAGGGAATTCAGGGAAGAGACCCAGTACTTC.